This entry lists 5 T cell receptor beta chains sequenced from one sample in a study of shared T cell receptors in the human thymus (dated by TCRdb to the early 2020s). Receptor libraries were prepared by the immunoSEQ multiplex PCR assay. TCRdb holds this immuneACCESS table with in-frame rearrangements only. Some clones are missing; in checked studies, unresolved V genes explain under half, and the rest has no known cause. This sample gives roughly 560,000 clones in total; about 84% of them show up just once. The ten largest clones add up to more than 0.01% of the sample. The sample also formed part of further work on human thymus T cells.

Sequencing input: thymocytes. These receptors all stem from a boy under two years old with a congenital heart defect. Donor details come from another sample of the same person, matched by shared clones.

This clone appeared a single time. The rearrangement uses TRBV7-2 and TRBJ1-1; D is undetermined. V was pared by 1 base and J by 1 base, with 10 bases between. The CDR3 contains 15 residues. Germline values: CDR1 SGHTA, CDR2 FQGNSA. CDR3 sequence (DNA): TGTGCCAGCAGCTTAGATGGGGAGGAGAACACTGAAGCTTTCTTT. The encoded protein is CASSLDGEENTEAFF.

The chain links TRBV6-5 to TRBJ1-2; D is undetermined. This CDR3 contains 12 residues. V was trimmed by 2 bases and J by 5 bases, leaving 6 bases between them. In germline, CDR1 is MNHEY, CDR2 SVGAGI. The CDR3 loop reads CASSYNSYGYTF. CDR3 in DNA: TGTGCCAGCAGTTACAATTCTTATGGCTACACCTTC.

CDR3 DNA sequence: TGTGCCTGGAGTCCCAGGACTAATGAAAAACTGTTTTTT. It yields the protein CAWSPRTNEKLFF. The chain is built from TRBV30 and TRBJ1-4; D gene unclear. V was shortened by 2 bases and J by 2 bases, with 6 bases between the two germline ends. This CDR3 has 13 amino acids. CDR1 is GTSNPN, CDR2 SVGIG, per germline (reference sequence).

This sequence joins TRBV28 and TRBJ1-5; TRBD1 agrees at 7 bases. Germline CDR1 and CDR2: MDHEN and SYDVKM. V was clipped by 7 bases and J by 2 bases; unmatched bases: 14. The CDR3 spans 17 residues. CDR3 protein: CASTPVKGAQGNQPQHF. CDR3 in DNA: TGTGCCAGCACCCCCGTAAAGGGGGCGCAGGGCAATCAGCCCCAGCATTTT. Together with reference TRBV28 and TRBJ1-5, the CDR3 gives the full variable domain: DVKVTQSSRYLVKRTGEKVFLECVQDMDHENMFWYRQDPGLGLRLIYFSYDVKMKEKGDIPEGYSVSREKKERFSLILESASTNQTSMYLCASTPVKGAQGNQPQHFGDGTRLSIL.

The chain carries TRBV4-3 and TRBJ2-7; 8 bases map to TRBD2. The CDR3 has 15 residues. Germline loops: CDR1 LGHNA, CDR2 YSLEER. The V segment lost 4 bases and the J segment 1 base; nucleotides outside the gene matches: 6. CDR3 amino acids: CASSLWSSGSYEQYF. CDR3 sequence (DNA): TGCGCCAGCAGCCTTTGGTCTAGCGGGTCCTACGAGCAGTACTTC.